Following are 10 T cell receptor beta chains from one sample sequenced in a study of blood T cells in healthy people across ages. With a J-beta primer mix and a sample-barcoded 5' primer, a second PCR ran about 6 to 11 cycles. TCRdb fed the 5' RACE reads into MiXCR, producing one record per CDR3 protein. This repertoire shows approximately 1.5 million distinct CDR3 sequences, almost 35% found once; its top ten account for about 11%. Sequencing was performed on blood. The origin of the receptors is a woman aged 25 to 39 in good health.

The genes are TRBV3-1 and TRBJ2-5, with D maybe TRBD2 (6 bases). The CDR3 has 14 amino acids. Deletions cut 5 bases from V and 4 bases from J, with 14 bases between. Germline V lookup: CDR1 LGHDT, CDR2 YNNKEL (reference sequence). Written as DNA, the CDR3 is TGTGCCAGCAGCGGACACCCGGAGGGAGAGACCCAGTACTTC. Encoded protein: CASSGHPEGETQYF.

This clonotype has only a few counts. The genes are TRBV5-1 and TRBJ2-1; maybe TRBD1 (6 bases). This CDR3 region has 14 residues. In germline, CDR1 is SGHRS, CDR2 YFSETQ. Between the trimmed V and J ends, which lost 2 bases and 7 bases, there was a span of 13 bases. This CDR3 is CASSFPGVSNEQFF. CDR3 coding DNA: TGCGCCAGCAGCTTTCCAGGGGTTTCTAATGAGCAGTTCTTC. Full variable domain (outside the CDR3, taken from reference TRBV5-1 and TRBJ2-1): KAGVTQTPRYLIKTRGQQVTLSCSPISGHRSVSWYQQTPGQGLQFLFEYFSETQRNKGNFPGRFSGRQFSNSRSEMNVSTLELGDSALYLCASSFPGVSNEQFFGPGTRLTVL.

The chain combines TRBV18 with TRBJ1-1; 7 bases map to TRBD1. V lost 0 bases, J lost 6 bases, and 13 bases stayed unmatched. From germline, CDR1 is KGHSH and CDR2 LQKENI. This CDR3 has 17 amino acids. The CDR3 is CASSPPGGNDRAAEAFF. CDR3 sequence (DNA): TGTGCCAGCTCACCACCGGGGGGGAACGACAGGGCGGCTGAAGCTTTCTTT.

This clonotype was observed at least ten times. The chain has TRBV25-1 and TRBJ2-7; D tentatively reads TRBD1 or TRBD2 (5 bases each). CDR1 and CDR2 (germline): MGHDK, SYGVNS. This CDR3 comprises 15 residues. V shed 3 bases and J shed 3 bases, with 15 bases lying between them. The CDR3 nucleotides are TGTGCCAGCAGTGATCCTACGGGGACGTACTACGAGCAGTACTTC. This translates into CASSDPTGTYYEQYF.

The table lists this clonotype with many counts. The chain joins TRBV28 to TRBJ2-1; possibly TRBD2 for D (5 bases). This CDR3 has 14 residues. Germline loops: CDR1 MDHEN, CDR2 SYDVKM. Trimming took off 6 bases at V and 7 bases at J, with 16 bases between the two ends. The DNA for the CDR3 is TGTGCCAGCAGCCTGGGCGGATCGGGGAATGAGCAGTTCTTC. Translating it yields CASSLGGSGNEQFF. The variable domain in full, completed from reference TRBV28 and TRBJ2-1, reads DVKVTQSSRYLVKRTGEKVFLECVQDMDHENMFWYRQDPGLGLRLIYFSYDVKMKEKGDIPEGYSVSREKKERFSLILESASTNQTSMYLCASSLGGSGNEQFFGPGTRLTVL.

This clonotype has just a few counts. The chain employs TRBV9 and TRBJ2-7; D is unresolved. V dropped 1 base and J dropped 2 bases, with 7 bases sitting between them. Germline loops: CDR1 SGDLS, CDR2 YYNGEE. The CDR3 has 13 amino acids. For the CDR3, the DNA is TGTGCCAGCAGCGTAAATCCTACCTACGAGCAGTACTTC. Encoded protein: CASSVNPTYEQYF.

Regarding this clonotype: One end of the junction fails to match germline, which may point to a read error. V and J are TRBV5-1 and TRBJ1-2; D not resolved. Germline CDR1 reads SGHRS; CDR2 reads YFSETQ. The CDR3 length is 11 residues. In DNA form, the CDR3 reads TGCGCCAGCAGGATGGGAGGAGGCTGCACCTTC. Protein: CASRMGGGCTF.

The rearrangement uses TRBV20-1 and TRBJ2-7; D gene unclear. Looked up from germline, CDR1 is DFQATT and CDR2 is SNEGSKA (reference sequence). Trimming removed 0 bases at V and 5 bases at J, with 8 bases between. The CDR3 is made up of 12 amino acids. The CDR3 sequence is CSARDNGDEQYF. DNA for the CDR3: TGCAGTGCTAGAGATAATGGGGACGAGCAGTACTTC.

This clonotype was seen many times. This rearrangement joins TRBV5-1 to TRBJ2-7; D uncertain. Per germline, CDR1 SGHRS and CDR2 YFSETQ. The CDR3 has 13 residues. Trimming removed 0 bases at V and 2 bases at J, with 6 bases between. The CDR3 is CASSLEAAYEQYF. In DNA, the CDR3 is TGCGCCAGCAGCTTGGAGGCAGCCTACGAGCAGTACTTC.

Details on this clonotype: One base away lies a much larger clone, so this may be a sequencing read error. Written as DNA, the CDR3 is TGCAGCGGAACGGCTATCCACGAGCAGTACTTC. Amino acid sequence: CSGTAIHEQYF. The rearrangement joins TRBV29-1 to TRBJ2-4, with D unclear. With the DNA end fitting TRBJ2-7 better, the J assignment may be wrong. Germline V gene lookup returns CDR1 SQVTM and CDR2 ANQGSEA. The length of the CDR3 is 11 residues.